This T cell receptor (beta chain) originates from a study of blood T cells in healthy people across ages. Findings and limits, study-wide: Donors of long life had a larger count of naive CD4+ cells and greater diversity than aged donors. CMV status of donors was unknown, possibly confounding expanded clonotype changes. Investigators treated diversity estimates from one million T cells as underestimates.

This CDR3 has 15 residues. Trimming removed 3 bases from V and 5 bases from J, with 12 bases in between. CDR1 is SGDLS and CDR2 is YYNGEE in the germline V gene. It was with a sample-barcoded 5' primer and a J-beta primer mix that a second PCR of about 6 to 12 cycles was run. TCRdb redid the calling of the 5' RACE reads with MiXCR, one entry per CDR3 protein. The sample lists about 1.6 million distinct CDR3 sequences; almost 35% were seen once. This clonotype turned up a few times. Its antigen is still unknown. Sequenced material: blood. The chain joins TRBV9 to TRBJ1-6; TRBD1 is a possible D gene (5 bases). This clonotype was obtained from a woman between 25 and 40 years old in good health. The CDR3 sequence: CASSGGPSDNSPLHF. The CDR3 nucleotides are TGTGCCAGCAGCGGGGGACCTTCGGATAATTCACCCCTCCACTTT.